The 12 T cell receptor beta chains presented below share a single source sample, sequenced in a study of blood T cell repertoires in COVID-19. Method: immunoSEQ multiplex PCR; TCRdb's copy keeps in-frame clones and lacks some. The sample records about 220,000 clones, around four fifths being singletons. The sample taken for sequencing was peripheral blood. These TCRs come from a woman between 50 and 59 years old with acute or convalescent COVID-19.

CDR3: CASSYVASGELFF. As DNA, the CDR3 is TGTGCCAGCAGTTACGTGGCTTCCGGGGAGCTGTTTTTT. The chain carries TRBV6-6 and TRBJ2-2; D is unclear. This CDR3 is 13 amino acids long. Germline V gene data show CDR1 as MNHNY and CDR2 as SVGAGI (reference sequence). V shed 2 bases and J shed 6 bases, with 7 bases lying between them.

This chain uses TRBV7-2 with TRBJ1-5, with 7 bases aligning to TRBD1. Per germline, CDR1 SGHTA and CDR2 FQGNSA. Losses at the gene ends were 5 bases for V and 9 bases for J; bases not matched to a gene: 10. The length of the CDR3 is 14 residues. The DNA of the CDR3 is TGTGCCAGCAGCCCCGGGACAGCCTTTTTGCCCCAGCATTTT. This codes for CASSPGTAFLPQHF.

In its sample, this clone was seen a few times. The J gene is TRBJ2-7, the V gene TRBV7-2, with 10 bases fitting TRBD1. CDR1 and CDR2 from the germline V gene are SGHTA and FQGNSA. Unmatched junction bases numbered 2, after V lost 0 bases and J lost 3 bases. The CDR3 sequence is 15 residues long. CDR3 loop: CASSLAWDRGYEQYF. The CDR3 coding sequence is TGTGCCAGCAGCTTAGCATGGGACAGGGGCTACGAGCAGTACTTC.

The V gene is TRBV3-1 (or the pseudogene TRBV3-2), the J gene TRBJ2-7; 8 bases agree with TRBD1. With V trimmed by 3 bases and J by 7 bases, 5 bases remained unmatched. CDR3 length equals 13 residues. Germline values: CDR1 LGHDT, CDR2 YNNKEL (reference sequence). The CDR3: CASSQGTGSEQYF. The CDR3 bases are TGTGCCAGCAGCCAGGGGACAGGATCGGAGCAGTACTTC.

The CDR3 loop reads CAIRDSSTDTQYF. The CDR3 region has the DNA TGTGCCATCCGGGACTCTAGCACAGATACGCAGTATTTT. This chain links TRBV10-3 with TRBJ2-3; D possibly corresponds to TRBD2 (6 bases). Per germline, CDR1 ENHRY and CDR2 SYGVKD. V gave up 8 bases and J gave up 0 bases, with 9 bases separating them. The CDR3 covers 13 residues.

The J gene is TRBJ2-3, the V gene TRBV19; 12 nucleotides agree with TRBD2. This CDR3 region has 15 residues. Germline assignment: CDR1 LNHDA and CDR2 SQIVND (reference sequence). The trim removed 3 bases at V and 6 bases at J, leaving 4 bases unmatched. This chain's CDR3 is CASSMTSGSGDTQYF. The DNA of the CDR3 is TGTGCCAGTAGTATGACTAGCGGGAGTGGGGATACGCAGTATTTT.

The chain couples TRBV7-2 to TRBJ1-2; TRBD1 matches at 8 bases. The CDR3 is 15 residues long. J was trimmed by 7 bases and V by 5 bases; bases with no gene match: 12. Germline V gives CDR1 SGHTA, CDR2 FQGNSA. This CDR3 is CASSLDPGTGAGYTF. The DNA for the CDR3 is TGTGCCAGCAGCCTCGACCCCGGGACAGGTGCTGGCTACACCTTC.

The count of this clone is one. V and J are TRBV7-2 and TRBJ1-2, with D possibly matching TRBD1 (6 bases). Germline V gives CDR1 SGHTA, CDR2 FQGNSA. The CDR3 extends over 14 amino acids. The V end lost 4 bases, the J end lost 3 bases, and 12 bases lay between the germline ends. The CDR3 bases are TGTGCCAGCAGCTCCGGGACAAATGACTATGGCTACACCTTC. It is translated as CASSSGTNDYGYTF.

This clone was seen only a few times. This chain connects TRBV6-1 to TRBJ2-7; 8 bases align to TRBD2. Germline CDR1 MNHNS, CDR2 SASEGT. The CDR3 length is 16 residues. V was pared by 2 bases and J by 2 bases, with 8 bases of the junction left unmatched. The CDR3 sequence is CASSESPTSGPYEQYF. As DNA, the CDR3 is TGTGCCAGCAGTGAAAGCCCCACTAGCGGTCCCTACGAGCAGTACTTC.

CDR3 sequence (DNA): TGTGCCAGTTCGGACAGGTTAAACACTGAAGCTTTCTTT. Protein: CASSDRLNTEAFF. This chain joins TRBV2 and TRBJ1-1; TRBD1 aligns across 7 bases. Trimming cost V 9 bases and J 2 bases; bases outside gene matches: 6. The CDR3 totals 13 residues. Germline V gene data show CDR1 as SNHLY and CDR2 as FYNNEI.

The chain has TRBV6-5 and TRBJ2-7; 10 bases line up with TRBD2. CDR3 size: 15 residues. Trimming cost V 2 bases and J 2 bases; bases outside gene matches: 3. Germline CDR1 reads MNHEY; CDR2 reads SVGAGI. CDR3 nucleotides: TGTGCCAGCAGTTACAGGCTAGCGGGAGCCTACGAGCAGTACTTC. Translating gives CASSYRLAGAYEQYF.

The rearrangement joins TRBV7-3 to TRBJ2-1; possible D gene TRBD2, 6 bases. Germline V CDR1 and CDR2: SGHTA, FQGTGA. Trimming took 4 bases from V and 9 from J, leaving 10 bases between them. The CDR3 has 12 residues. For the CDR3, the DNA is TGTGCCAGCAGCTCCCACGGGGGTGAGCAGTTCTTC. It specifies CASSSHGGEQFF.